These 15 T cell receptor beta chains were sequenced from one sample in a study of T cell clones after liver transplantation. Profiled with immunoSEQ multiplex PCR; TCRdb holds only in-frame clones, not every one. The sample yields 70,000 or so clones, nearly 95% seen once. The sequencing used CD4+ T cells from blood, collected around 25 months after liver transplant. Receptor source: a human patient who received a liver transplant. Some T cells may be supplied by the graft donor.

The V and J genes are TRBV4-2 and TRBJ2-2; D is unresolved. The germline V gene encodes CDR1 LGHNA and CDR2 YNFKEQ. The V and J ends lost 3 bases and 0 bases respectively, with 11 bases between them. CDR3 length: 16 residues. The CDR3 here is CASSQQVLTNTGELFF. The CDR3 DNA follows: TGTGCCAGCAGCCAGCAGGTTCTTACGAACACCGGGGAGCTGTTTTTT.

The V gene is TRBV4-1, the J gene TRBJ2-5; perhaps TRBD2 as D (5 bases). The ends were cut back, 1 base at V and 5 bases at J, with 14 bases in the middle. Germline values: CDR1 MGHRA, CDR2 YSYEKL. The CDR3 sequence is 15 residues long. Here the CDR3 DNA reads TGCGCCAGCAGCCAAGCCCCAACGGGCGGGGAGACCCAGTACTTC. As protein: CASSQAPTGGETQYF.

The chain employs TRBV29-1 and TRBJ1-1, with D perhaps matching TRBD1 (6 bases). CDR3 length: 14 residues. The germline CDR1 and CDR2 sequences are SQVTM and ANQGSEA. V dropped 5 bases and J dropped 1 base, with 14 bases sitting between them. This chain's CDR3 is CSVTPGARNTEAFF. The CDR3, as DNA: TGCAGCGTTACGCCGGGGGCTCGGAACACTGAAGCTTTCTTT.

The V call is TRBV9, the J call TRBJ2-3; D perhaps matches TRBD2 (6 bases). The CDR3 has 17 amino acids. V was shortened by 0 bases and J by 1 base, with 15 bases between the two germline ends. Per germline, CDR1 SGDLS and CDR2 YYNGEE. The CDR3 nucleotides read TGTGCCAGCAGCGTAGCTACGATGGGGGGTGGCACAGATACGCAGTATTTT. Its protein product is CASSVATMGGGTDTQYF. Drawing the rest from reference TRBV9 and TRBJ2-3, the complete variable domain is DSGVTQTPKHLITATGQRVTLRCSPRSGDLSVYWYQQSLDQGLQFLIQYYNGEERAKGNILERFSAQQFPDLHSELNLSSLELGDSALYFCASSVATMGGGTDTQYFGPGTRLTVL.

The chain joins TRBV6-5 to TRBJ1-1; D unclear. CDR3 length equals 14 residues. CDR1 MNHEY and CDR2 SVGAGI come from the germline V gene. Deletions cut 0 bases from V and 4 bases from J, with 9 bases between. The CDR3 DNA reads TGTGCCAGCAGTTACTCCGGCAGTGGCACTGAAGCTTTCTTT. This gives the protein CASSYSGSGTEAFF.

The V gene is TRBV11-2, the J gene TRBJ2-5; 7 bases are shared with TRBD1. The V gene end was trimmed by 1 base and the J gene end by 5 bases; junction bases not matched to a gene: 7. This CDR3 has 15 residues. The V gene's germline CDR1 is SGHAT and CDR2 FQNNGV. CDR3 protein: CASSLGTGERETQYF. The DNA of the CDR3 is TGTGCCAGCAGCTTAGGAACAGGGGAAAGGGAGACCCAGTACTTC.

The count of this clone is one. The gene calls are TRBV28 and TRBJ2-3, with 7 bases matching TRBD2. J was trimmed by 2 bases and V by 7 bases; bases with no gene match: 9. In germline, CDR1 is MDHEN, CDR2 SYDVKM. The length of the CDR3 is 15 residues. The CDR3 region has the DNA TGTGCCAGCAAATTCCCCGGGACTAACACAGATACGCAGTATTTT. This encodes CASKFPGTNTDTQYF.

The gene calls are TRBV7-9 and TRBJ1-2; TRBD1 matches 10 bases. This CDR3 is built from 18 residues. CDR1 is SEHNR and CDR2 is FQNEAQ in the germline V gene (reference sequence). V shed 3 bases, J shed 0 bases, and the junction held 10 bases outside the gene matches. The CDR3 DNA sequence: TGTGCCAGCAGCTTTAATCCCGGGACAGGGGTGACTAACTATGGCTACACCTTC. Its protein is CASSFNPGTGVTNYGYTF.

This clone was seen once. The CDR3 spells CASSFTVGSSGNTIYF. CDR3 nucleotide sequence: TGTGCCAGCAGTTTCACCGTGGGGTCTTCAGGAAACACCATATATTTT. The V call is TRBV6-6, the J call TRBJ1-3; D is unresolved. This CDR3 has 16 amino acids. CDR1 MNHNY and CDR2 SVGAGI come from the germline V gene (reference sequence). Trimming cost V 4 bases and J 4 bases, with 17 bases left between them.

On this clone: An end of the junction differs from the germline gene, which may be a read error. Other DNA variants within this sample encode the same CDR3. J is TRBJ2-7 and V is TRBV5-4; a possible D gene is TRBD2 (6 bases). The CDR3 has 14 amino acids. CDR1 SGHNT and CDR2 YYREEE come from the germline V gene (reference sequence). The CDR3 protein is CASSPMGGRYEQYF. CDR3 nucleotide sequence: TGTGCCAGCAGTCCAATGGGGGGTCGGTACGAGCAATACTTC.

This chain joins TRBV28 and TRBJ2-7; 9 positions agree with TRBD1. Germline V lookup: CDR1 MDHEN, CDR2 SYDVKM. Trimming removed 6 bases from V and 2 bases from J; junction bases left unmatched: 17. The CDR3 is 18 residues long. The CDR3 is CASRPRGQGLTNAYEQYF. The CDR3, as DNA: TGTGCCAGCAGGCCGCGGGGACAGGGCCTTACTAATGCCTACGAGCAGTACTTC.

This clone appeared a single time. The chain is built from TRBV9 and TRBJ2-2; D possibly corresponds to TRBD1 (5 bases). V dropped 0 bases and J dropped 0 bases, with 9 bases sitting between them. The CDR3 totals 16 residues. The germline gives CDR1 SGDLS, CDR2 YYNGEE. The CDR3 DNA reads TGTGCCAGCAGCGTAGCTACAGGAACGAACACCGGGGAGCTGTTTTTT. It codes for CASSVATGTNTGELFF.

CDR3 DNA: TGTGCCAGCAGTTCACAGGGTGTTAAAGAGACCCAGTACTTC. Translation: CASSSQGVKETQYF. The rearrangement uses TRBV28 and TRBJ2-5; maybe TRBD1 (6 bases). V lost 4 bases and J lost 3, with 12 bases in between. CDR1 is MDHEN, CDR2 SYDVKM, per germline. The CDR3 extends over 14 amino acids. The full variable domain, in which reference TRBV28 and TRBJ2-5 provide the parts outside the CDR3, is DVKVTQSSRYLVKRTGEKVFLECVQDMDHENMFWYRQDPGLGLRLIYFSYDVKMKEKGDIPEGYSVSREKKERFSLILESASTNQTSMYLCASSSQGVKETQYFGPGTRLLVL.

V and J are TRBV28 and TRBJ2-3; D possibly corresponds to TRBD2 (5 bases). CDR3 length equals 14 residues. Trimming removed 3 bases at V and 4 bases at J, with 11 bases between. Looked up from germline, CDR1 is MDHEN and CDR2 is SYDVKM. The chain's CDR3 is CASSLWLAPDTQYF. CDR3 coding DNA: TGTGCCAGCAGTTTGTGGCTAGCTCCAGATACGCAGTATTTT.

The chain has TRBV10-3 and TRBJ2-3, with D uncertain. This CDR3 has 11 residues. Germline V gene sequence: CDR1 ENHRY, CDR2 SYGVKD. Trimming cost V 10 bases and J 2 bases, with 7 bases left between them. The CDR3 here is CATSITDTQYF. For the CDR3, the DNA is TGTGCCACCTCAATCACAGATACGCAGTATTTT.